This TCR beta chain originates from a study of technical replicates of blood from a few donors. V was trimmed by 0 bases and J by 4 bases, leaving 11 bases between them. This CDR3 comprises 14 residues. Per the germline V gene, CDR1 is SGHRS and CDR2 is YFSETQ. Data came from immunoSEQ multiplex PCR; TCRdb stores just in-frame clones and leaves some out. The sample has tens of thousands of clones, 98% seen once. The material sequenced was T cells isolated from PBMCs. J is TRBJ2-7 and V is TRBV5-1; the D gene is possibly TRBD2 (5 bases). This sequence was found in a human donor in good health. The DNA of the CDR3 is TGCGCCAGCAGCTTGGGTCAGAGGGAATACGAGCAGTACTTC. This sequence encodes CASSLGQREYEQYF.